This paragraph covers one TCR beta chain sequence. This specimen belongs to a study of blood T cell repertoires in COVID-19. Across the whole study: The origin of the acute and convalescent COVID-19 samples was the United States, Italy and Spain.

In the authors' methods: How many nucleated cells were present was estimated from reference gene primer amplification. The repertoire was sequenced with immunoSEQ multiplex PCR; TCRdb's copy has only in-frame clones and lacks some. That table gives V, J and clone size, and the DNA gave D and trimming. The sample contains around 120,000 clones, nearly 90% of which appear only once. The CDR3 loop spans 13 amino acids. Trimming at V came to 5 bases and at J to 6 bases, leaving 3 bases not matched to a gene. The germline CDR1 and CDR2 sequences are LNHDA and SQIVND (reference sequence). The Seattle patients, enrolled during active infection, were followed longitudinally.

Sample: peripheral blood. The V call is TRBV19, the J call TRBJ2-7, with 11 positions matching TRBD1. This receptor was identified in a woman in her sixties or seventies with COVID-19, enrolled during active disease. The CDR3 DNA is TGTGCCAGTAGTGGACAGGGGGCCGGCGAGCAGTACTTC. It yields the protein CASSGQGAGEQYF. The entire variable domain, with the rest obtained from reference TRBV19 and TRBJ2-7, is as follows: DGGITQSPKYLFRKEGQNVTLSCEQNLNHDAMYWYRQDPGQGLRLIYYSQIVNDFQKGDIAEGYSVSREKKESFPLTVTSAQKNPTAFYLCASSGQGAGEQYFGPGTRLTVT.